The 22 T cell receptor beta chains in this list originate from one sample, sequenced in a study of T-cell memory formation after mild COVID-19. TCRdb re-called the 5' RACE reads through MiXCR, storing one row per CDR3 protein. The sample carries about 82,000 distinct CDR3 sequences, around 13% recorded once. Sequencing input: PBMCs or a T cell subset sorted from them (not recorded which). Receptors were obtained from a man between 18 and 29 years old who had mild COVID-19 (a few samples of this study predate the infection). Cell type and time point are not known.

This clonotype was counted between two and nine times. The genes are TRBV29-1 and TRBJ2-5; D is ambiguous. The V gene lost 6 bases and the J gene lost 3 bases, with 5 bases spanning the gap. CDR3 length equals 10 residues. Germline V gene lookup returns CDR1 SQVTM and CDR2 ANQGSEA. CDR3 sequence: CSVLKETQYF. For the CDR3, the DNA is TGCAGCGTCCTTAAAGAGACCCAGTACTTC.

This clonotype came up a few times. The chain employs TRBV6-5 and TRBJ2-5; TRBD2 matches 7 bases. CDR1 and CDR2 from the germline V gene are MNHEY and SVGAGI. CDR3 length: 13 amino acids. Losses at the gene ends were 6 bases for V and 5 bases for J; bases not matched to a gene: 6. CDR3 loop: CASRPWGGETQYF. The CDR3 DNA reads TGTGCCAGCAGACCCTGGGGGGGTGAGACCCAGTACTTC.

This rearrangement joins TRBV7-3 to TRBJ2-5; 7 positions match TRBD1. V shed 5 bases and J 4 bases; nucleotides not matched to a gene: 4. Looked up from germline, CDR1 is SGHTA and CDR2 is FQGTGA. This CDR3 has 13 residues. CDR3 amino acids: CASSRTGVETQYF. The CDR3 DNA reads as TGTGCCAGCAGCCGAACAGGGGTAGAGACCCAGTACTTC.

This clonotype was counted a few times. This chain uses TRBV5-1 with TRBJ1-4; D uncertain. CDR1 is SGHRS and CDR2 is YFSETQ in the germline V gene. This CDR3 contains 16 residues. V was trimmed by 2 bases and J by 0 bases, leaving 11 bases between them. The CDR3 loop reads CASSLWAPATNEKLFF. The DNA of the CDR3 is TGCGCCAGCAGCTTATGGGCCCCGGCAACTAATGAAAAACTGTTTTTT.

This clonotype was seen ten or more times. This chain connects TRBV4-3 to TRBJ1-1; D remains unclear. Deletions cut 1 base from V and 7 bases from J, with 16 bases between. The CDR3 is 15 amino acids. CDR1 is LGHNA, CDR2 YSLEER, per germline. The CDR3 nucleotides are TGCGCCAGCAGCCAAGGATCGGGGTTCAGTAGTGAAGCTTTCTTT. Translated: CASSQGSGFSSEAFF.

CDR3 protein: CASSQQGRDEQYV. The CDR3 DNA is TGCGCCAGCAGCCAACAGGGTCGAGACGAGCAGTACGTC. The chain couples TRBV4-1 to TRBJ2-7, with D maybe TRBD1 (5 bases). CDR1 and CDR2 (germline): MGHRA, YSYEKL. Trimming took off 2 bases at V and 5 bases at J, with 10 bases between the two ends. This CDR3 has 13 residues.

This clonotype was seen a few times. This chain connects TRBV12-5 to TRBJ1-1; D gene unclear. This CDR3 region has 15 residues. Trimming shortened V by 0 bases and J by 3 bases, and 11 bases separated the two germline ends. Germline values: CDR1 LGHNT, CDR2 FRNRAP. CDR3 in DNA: TGTGCTAGTGGTTTGGTGGTGGCGGGATACACTGAAGCTTTCTTT. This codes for CASGLVVAGYTEAFF.

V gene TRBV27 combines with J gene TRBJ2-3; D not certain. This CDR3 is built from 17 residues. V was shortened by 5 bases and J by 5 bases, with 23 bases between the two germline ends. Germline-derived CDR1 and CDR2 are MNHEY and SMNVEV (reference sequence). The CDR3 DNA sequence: TGTGCCAGCAGTCTACTGGAGTCGGACCGACCGAAAGATACGCAGTATTTT. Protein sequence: CASSLLESDRPKDTQYF.

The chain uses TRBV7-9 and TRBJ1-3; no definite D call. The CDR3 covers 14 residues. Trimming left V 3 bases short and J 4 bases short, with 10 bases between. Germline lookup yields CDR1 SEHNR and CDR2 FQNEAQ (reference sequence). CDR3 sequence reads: CASSFTGQGNTIYF. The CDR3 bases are TGTGCCAGCAGCTTCACGGGCCAGGGAAACACCATATATTTT.

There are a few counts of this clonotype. CDR3 in DNA: TGCAGCGTTCGGATCCCGCCCTACAATGAGCAGTTCTTC. This gives the protein CSVRIPPYNEQFF. V and J are TRBV29-1 and TRBJ2-1; D ambiguous. Trimming pared 5 bases from V and 2 bases from J, leaving 10 bases between. CDR3 length equals 13 residues. Germline V gene lookup returns CDR1 SQVTM and CDR2 ANQGSEA.

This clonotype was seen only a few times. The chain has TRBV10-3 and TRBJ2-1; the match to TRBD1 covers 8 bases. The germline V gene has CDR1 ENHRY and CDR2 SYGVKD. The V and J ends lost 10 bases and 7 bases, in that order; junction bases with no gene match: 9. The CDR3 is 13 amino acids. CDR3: CATGGFPGNEQFF. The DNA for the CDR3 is TGTGCCACAGGGGGCTTCCCCGGGAATGAGCAGTTCTTC.

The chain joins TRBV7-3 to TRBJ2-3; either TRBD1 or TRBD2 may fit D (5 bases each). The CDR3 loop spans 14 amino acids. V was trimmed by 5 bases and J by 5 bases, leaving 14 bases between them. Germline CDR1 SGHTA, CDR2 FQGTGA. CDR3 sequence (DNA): TGTGCCAGCAGCGTTGAGGGGTACCAAGATACGCAGTATTTT. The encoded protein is CASSVEGYQDTQYF.

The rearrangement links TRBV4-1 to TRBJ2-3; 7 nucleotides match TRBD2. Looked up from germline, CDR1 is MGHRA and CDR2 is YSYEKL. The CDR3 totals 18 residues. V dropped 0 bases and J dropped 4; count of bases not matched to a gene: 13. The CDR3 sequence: CASSQDLEGGGASDTQYF. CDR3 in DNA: TGCGCCAGCAGCCAAGATTTGGAAGGCGGGGGAGCATCAGATACGCAGTATTTT.

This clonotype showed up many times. The DNA of the CDR3 is TGTGCCAGCAGCTTAGGACTCAAAGACACCGGGGAGCTGTTTTTT. Its protein is CASSLGLKDTGELFF. The chain is built from TRBV7-9 and TRBJ2-2; no definite D call. Germline lookup yields CDR1 SEHNR and CDR2 FQNEAQ (reference sequence). This CDR3 is built from 15 residues. The V and J ends lost 1 base and 3 bases respectively, with 9 bases between them. The variable domain in full, with the rest retrieved from reference TRBV7-9 and TRBJ2-2, is DTGVSQNPRHKITKRGQNVTFRCDPISEHNRLYWYRQTLGQGPEFLTYFQNEAQLEKSRLLSDRFSAERPKGSFSTLEIQRTEQGDSAMYLCASSLGLKDTGELFFGEGSRLTVL.

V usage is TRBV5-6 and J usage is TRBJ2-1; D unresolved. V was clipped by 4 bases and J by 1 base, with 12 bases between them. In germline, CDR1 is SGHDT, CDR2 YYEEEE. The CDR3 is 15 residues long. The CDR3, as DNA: TGTGCCAGCAGCCTCGACGCCTCGTCCTACAATGAGCAGTTCTTC. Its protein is CASSLDASSYNEQFF. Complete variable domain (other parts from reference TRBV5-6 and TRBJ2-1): DAGVTQSPTHLIKTRGQQVTLRCSPKSGHDTVSWYQQALGQGPQFIFQYYEEEERQRGNFPDRFSGHQFPNYSSELNVNALLLGDSALYLCASSLDASSYNEQFFGPGTRLTVL.

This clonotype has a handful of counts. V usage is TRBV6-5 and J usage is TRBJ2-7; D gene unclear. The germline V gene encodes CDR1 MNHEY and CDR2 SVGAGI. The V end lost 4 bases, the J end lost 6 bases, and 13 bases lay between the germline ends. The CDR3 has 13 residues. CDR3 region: CASSSDVGIEQYF. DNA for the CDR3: TGTGCCAGCAGTTCGGACGTCGGTATCGAGCAGTACTTC.

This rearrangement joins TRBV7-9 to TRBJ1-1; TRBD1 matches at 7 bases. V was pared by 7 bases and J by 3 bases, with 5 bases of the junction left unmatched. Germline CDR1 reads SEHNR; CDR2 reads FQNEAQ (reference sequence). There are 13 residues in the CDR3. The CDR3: CASKGGWDTEAFF. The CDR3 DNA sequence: TGTGCCAGCAAAGGGGGCTGGGACACTGAAGCTTTCTTT.

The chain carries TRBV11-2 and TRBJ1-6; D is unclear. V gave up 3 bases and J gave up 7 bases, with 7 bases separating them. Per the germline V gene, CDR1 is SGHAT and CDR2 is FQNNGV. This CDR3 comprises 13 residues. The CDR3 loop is CASSLEPNSPLHF. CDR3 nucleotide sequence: TGTGCCAGCAGCTTGGAGCCGAATTCACCCCTCCACTTT.

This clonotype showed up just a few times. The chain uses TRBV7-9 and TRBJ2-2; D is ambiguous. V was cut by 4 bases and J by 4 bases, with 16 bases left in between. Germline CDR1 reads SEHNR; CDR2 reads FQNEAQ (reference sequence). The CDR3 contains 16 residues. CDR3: CASSSWSGPFTGELFF. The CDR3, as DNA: TGTGCCAGCAGCTCGTGGTCCGGGCCCTTCACCGGGGAGCTGTTTTTT.

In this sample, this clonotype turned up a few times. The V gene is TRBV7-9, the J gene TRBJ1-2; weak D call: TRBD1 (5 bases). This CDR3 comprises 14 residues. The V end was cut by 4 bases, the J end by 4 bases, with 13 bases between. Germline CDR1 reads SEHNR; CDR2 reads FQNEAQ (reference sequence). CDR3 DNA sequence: TGTGCCAGCAGCTCCTCTGCAGGGCCCTATGGCTACACCTTC. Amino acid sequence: CASSSSAGPYGYTF.

The CDR3: CASSVQGRVSTDTQYF. The CDR3 DNA follows: TGTGCCAGCAGTGTTCAGGGTAGGGTTAGCACAGATACGCAGTATTTT. This chain connects TRBV6-1 to TRBJ2-3; TRBD1 might be the D (5 bases). Trimming pared 4 bases from V and 0 bases from J, leaving 14 bases between. Germline CDR1 reads MNHNS; CDR2 reads SASEGT. The CDR3 extends over 16 amino acids.

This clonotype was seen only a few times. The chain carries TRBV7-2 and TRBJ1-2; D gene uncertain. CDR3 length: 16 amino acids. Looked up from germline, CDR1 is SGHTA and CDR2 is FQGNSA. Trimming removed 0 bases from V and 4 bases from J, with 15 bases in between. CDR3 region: CASSLAWPPAGYGYTF. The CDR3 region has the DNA TGTGCCAGCAGCTTAGCGTGGCCTCCGGCCGGCTATGGCTACACCTTC.